This T cell receptor beta chain is from a study of shared clonotypes between healthy human individuals (dated by TCRdb to 2020 to 2021). A note on the overall study: A couple of women and a few men aged 18 to 49 years were included in the cohort. For each donor, CD4 naive and CD4 memory were each run on three plates, CD8 naive on two plates, and CD8 memory on one plate. The study deeply sequenced blood TCR repertoires of about five healthy adults to estimate repertoire size and the extent of clonotype sharing between individuals. To increase sequencing depth and limit assay-specific biases, TCR repertoire library preparation and sequencing were carried out by different laboratories using diverse techniques. Each donor's leukapheresis produced roughly between roughly 0.85 and 9.5 billion PBMCs. Study-wide conclusions, independent of this receptor: Based on pairwise subsampling, the degree of clonotype sharing among donors was expected to be affected by sequencing depth. Rarefaction of sorted-subset datasets indicated incomplete sequencing despite the large sequencing depth. Estimated clonotype richness was generally larger for naive than for memory subsets. Because the study included a small number of donors, the genetic and exposure-history diversity represented was limited. Compared with non-shared clonotypes, the clonotypes found in all four sorted-subset donors had higher generation probabilities. Sampling was restricted to blood, and TCR repertoires in tissues likely differ from the TCR repertoires found in blood. About 5% of naive CD4, 3.5% of naive CD8, roughly 2.5% of memory CD4, and about 0.4% of memory CD8 clonotypes were shared across several donors.

Cut back by 6 bases and 3 bases, the V and J ends lie 9 bases apart. From cysteine to phenylalanine, the CDR3 is 13 amino acids long. The kept DNA is CDR3 alone, 39 bases in frame from the first base. In the germline V gene, CDR1 corresponds to MNHEY and CDR2 to SVGAGI. In its sample, this clone was seen once. Its antigen is not yet known. No much larger clonotype is one base removed from it; base qualities were not supplied. Using the deep immunoSEQ assay, multiplex PCR amplified TCR CDR3 regions from genomic DNA. For each cell subset, the extracted genomic DNA was distributed evenly across all wells of several immunoSEQ 96-well plates, and each plate served as one replicate. For sorted subsets, 200 to 250 ng genomic DNA, equal to tens of thousands of T cell genomes, was loaded into each replicate PCR. Purified libraries were measured with a Qubit 3.0 fluorometer, size-checked on a Bioanalyzer 2100, and measured again with the KAPA Library Quantification kit. Every immunoSEQ 96-well plate was sequenced on a dedicated single-read 150-cycle Illumina NextSeq 550 flow cell. Concerning the study's data processing: Because only junctional sequences without quality scores were contained in the immunoSEQ output, filtering matching that applied to full-length reads could not be performed. To assign V/J genes and CDR3, sequences were annotated against IMGT germline references using PyIR, a Python wrapper for IgBLAST v1.9. Reads with weak V/J assignments (E-value above 1e-6), missing CDR3, stop codons, out-of-frame junctions, or ambiguous translated residues were removed. V3J clonotypes were defined by identical inferred V gene, J gene, and CDR3 amino acid sequence. Percentage overlap between repertoires was computed as shared unique clonotypes divided by the size of the smaller repertoire. Richness of each repertoire was evaluated using RTK rarefaction, the Chao1 estimator, and Recon v2.1 estimates of unobserved clonotypes. Generation probabilities for all TCRbeta clonotypes obtained by the gDNA method from a handful of donors were computed using OLGA. Sourced from immuneACCESS, this table was stored by TCRdb with only in-frame sequences that have V and J called. A share of the clones is absent; for the studies checked, an unresolved V gene accounts for under half, and the remainder has no known explanation. V and J calls and clone size come straight from that table; D and trimming were deduced from the DNA. The sample table records some 2,000,000 clones; 90% to 95% of these occur just once. The ten largest make up 0.13% of the sample.

The donors were healthy, HIV-negative adults with no recently reported acute infections or vaccinations. Every donor was a Caucasian adult living in Nashville, Tennessee, USA. CD4+ T cells were enriched by magnetic negative selection, after which naive cells were positively selected on CD45RA and the negative fraction was taken as the memory subset. Blood was collected by leukapheresis, and PBMCs were isolated by Ficoll-Histopaque density gradient centrifugation and then cryopreserved in liquid nitrogen vapor phase. Analytical flow cytometry was used to check the purity and quantity of every magnetically sorted T cell population. Genomic DNA was isolated from every sorted fraction and measured by UV absorbance on a Nanodrop 2000c.

The V gene is TRBV6-5 and the J gene is TRBJ1-3; TRBD1 could be the D gene, as 5 bases match. Sequencing was performed on naive CD4+ T cells sorted from blood. What the cell subset or site label conveys for this sample: CD45RA+ positively selected. The receptor's source is a man aged 18 to 30 in good health. CDR3 protein: CASSSRVGNTIYF. The bases read TGTGCCAGCAGCTCCAGGGTTGGAAACACCATATATTTT.